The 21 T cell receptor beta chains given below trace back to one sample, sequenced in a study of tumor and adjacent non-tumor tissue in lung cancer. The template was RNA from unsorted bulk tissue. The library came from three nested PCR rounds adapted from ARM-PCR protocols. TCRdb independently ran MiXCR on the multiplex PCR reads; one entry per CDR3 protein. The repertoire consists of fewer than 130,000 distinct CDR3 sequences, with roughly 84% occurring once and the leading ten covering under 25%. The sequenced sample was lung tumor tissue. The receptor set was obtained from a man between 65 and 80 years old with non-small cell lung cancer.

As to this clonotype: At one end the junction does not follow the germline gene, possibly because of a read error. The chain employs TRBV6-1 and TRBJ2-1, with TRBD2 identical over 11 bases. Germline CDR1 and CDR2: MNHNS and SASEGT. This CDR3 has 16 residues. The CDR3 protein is CARSAMIAGGHNELFF. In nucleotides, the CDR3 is TGTGCCAGGAGTGCTATGATAGCGGGAGGGCATAATGAGCTGTTCTTC.

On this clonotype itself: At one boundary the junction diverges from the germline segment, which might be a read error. The CDR3 protein is CASSLDSQSGELYF. The CDR3 nucleotides read TGTGCCAGCAGCCTGGACAGTCAGTCCGGAGAGCTATATTTT. The genes are TRBV11-2 and TRBJ2-2; possibly TRBD1 for D (6 bases). This CDR3 region has 14 residues. From germline, CDR1 is SGHAT and CDR2 FQNNGV.

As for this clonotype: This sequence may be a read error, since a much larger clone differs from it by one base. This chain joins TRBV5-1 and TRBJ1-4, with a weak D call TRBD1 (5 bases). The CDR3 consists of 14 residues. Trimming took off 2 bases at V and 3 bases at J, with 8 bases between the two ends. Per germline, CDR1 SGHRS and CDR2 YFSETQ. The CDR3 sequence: CASSFEGANEKLFF. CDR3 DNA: TGCGCCAGCAGCTTCGAAGGGGCTAATGAAAAACTGTTTTTT.

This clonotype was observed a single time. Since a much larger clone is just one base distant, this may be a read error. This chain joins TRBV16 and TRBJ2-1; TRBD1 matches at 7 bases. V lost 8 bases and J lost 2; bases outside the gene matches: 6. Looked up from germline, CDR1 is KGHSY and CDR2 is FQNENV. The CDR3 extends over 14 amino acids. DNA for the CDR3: TGTGCCAGCGGGACAGCTAGCACCTACAATGAGCAGTTCTTC. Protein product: CASGTASTYNEQFF.

The CDR3 loop is CAWTPGRFSSGVYNSPLHF. The CDR3 DNA follows: TGTGCCTGGACCCCTGGCAGGTTCTCCTCGGGTGTCTATAATTCACCCCTCCACTTT. V gene TRBV30 combines with J gene TRBJ1-6; D unresolved. Germline values: CDR1 GTSNPN, CDR2 SVGIG (reference sequence). V dropped 4 bases and J dropped 3 bases, with 25 bases sitting between them. CDR3 length: 19 residues.

The CDR3 DNA reads as TGTGCCAGCAGGGACAGGAATAGTGAAGCTTTCTTT. It specifies CASRDRNSEAFF. The chain joins TRBV6-2 or TRBV6-3 to TRBJ1-1; 7 nucleotides line up with TRBD1. The ends lost 6 bases at V and 7 bases at J; junction bases unmatched: 5. Germline assignment: CDR1 MNHEY and CDR2 SVGEGT. CDR3 size: 12 residues.

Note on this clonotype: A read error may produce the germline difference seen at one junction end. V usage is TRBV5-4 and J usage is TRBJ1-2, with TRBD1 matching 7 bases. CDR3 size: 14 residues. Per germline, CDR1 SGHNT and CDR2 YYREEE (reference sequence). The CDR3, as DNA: TGTACCAGGAGCGGAGAAAACAGGGGTGAAGGTTACACCTTC. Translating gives CTRSGENRGEGYTF.

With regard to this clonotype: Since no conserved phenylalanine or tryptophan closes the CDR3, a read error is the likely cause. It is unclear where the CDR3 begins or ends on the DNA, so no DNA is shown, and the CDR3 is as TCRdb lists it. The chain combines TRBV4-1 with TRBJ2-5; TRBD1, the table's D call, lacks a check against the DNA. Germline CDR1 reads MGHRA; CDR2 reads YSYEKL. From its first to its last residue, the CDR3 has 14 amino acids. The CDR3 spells CAISQQWGQETHYL.

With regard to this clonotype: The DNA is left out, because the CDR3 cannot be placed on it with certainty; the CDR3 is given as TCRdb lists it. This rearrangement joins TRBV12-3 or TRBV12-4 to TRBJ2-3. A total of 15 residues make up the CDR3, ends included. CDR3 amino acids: CTSSFASGITDTQYF.

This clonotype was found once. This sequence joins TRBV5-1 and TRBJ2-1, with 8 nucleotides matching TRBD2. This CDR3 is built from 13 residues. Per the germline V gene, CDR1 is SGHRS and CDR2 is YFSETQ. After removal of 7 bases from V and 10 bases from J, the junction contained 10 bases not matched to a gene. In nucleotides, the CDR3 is TGCGCCAGCCTGAGTGGGTCGGGGGGGGAGCAGTTCTTC. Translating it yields CASLSGSGGEQFF. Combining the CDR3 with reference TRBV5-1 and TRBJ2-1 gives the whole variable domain KAGVTQTPRYLIKTRGQQVTLSCSPISGHRSVSWYQQTPGQGLQFLFEYFSETQRNKGNFPGRFSGRQFSNSRSEMNVSTLELGDSALYLCASLSGSGGEQFFGPGTRLTVL.

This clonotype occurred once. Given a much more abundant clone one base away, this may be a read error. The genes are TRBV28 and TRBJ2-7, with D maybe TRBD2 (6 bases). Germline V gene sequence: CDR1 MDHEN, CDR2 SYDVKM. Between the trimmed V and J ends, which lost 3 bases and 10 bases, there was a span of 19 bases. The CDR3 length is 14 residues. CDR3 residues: CASSFKEGRPNQYF. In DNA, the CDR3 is TGTGCCAGCAGTTTTAAGGAGGGTCGGCCGAACCAGTACTTC.

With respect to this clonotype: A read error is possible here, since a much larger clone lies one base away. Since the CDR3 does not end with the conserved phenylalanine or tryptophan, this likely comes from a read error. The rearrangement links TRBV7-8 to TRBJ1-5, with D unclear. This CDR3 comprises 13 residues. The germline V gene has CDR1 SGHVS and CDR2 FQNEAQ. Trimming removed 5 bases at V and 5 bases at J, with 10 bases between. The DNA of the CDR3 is TGTGCCAGCAGCATTGGGAGGGATCAGCCCCAGCATTTA. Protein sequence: CASSIGRDQPQHL.

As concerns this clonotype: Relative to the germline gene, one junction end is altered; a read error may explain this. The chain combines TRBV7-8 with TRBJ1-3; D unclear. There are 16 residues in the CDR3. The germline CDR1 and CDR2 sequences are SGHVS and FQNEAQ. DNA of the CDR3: TGTGCCAGCAGCTTGTCGGGAGAGACGTCTGGAGACACCATATATTTT. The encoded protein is CASSLSGETSGDTIYF.

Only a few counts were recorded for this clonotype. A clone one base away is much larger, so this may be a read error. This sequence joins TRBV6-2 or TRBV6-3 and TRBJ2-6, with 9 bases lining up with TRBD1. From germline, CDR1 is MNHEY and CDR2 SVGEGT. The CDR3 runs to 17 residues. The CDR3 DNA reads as TGTGCCAGCAGGACAGGGGGGTTGATCTCTGGGGCCAACGTCCTGATTTTC. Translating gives CASRTGGLISGANVLIF.

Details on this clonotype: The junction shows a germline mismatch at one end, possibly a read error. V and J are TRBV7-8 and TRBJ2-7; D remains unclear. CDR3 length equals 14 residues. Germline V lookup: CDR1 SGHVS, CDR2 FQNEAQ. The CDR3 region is CASSLGAGPYGQYF. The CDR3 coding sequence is TGTGCCAGCAGCTTAGGAGCAGGCCCCTACGGGCAGTACTTC.

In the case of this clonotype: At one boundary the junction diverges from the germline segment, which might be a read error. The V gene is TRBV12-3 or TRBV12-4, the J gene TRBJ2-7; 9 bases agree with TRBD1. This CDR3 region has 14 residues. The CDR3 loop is CASSLWDRVYGQYF. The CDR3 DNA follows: TGCGCCAGCAGTTTATGGGACAGGGTCTACGGGCAGTACTTC.

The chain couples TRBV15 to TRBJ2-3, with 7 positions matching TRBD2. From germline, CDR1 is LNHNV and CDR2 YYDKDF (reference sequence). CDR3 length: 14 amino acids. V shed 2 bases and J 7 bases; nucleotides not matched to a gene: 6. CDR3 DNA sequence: TGTGCCACCAGCAGATGGCTAGCGGAGAATACGCAGTATTTT. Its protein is CATSRWLAENTQYF.

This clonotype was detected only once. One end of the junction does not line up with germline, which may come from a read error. The DNA of the CDR3 is TGTACCAGCAGCCTGGGACAGGTCTCCTACATGCAGTACTTC. Translating gives CTSSLGQVSYMQYF. The rearrangement joins TRBV11-2 to TRBJ2-7, with TRBD1 matching 8 bases. CDR1 is SGHAT and CDR2 is FQNNGV in the germline V gene. CDR3 length: 14 residues. The full variable domain, its missing parts supplied by reference TRBV11-2 and TRBJ2-7, is EAGVAQSPRYKIIEKRQSVAFWCNPISGHATLYWYQQILGQGPKLLIQFQNNGVVDDSQLPKDRFSAERLKGVDSTLKIQPAKLEDSAVYLCTSSLGQVSYMQYFGPGTRLTVT.

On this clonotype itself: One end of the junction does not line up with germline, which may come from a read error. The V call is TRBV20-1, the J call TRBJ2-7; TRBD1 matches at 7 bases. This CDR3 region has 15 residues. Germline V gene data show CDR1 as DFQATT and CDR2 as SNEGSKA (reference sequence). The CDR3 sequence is CSARDGGTDTYERYF. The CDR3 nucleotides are TGCAGCGCTAGAGATGGTGGGACAGACACCTACGAGCGGTACTTC.

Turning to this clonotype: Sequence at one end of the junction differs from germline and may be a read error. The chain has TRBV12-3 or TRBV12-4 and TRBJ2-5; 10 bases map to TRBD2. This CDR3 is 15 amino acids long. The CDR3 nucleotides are TGTGTCAGCAGCGGGCTAGCGGGAGAGGTGGAGAGCCAGTACTTC. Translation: CVSSGLAGEVESQYF.

The CDR3 sequence: CADSLEAYTSYEQYF. CDR3 DNA: TGTGCCGACAGCTTAGAAGCTTACACCTCCTACGAGCAGTACTTC. The chain couples TRBV11-1 to TRBJ2-7; perhaps TRBD1 as D (5 bases). Trimming took 11 bases from V and 0 from J, leaving 20 bases between them. CDR3 length equals 15 residues. Germline-derived CDR1 and CDR2 are SGHAT and FQDESV (reference sequence).